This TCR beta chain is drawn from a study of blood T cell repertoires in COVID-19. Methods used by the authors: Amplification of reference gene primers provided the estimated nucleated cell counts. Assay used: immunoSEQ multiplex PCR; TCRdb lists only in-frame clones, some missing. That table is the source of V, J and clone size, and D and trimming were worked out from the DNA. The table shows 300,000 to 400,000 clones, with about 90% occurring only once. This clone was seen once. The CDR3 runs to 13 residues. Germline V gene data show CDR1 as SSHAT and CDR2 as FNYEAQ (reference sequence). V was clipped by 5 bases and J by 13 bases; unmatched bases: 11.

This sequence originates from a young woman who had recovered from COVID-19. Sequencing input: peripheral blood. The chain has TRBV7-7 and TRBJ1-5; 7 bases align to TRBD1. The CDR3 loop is CASSPMPGGIQHF. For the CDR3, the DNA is TGTGCCAGCAGCCCGATGCCAGGGGGGATACAGCATTTT.